A selection of T cell receptor beta chains follows, all from one sample in a study of beta chain features in type 1 diabetes. The method was immunoSEQ multiplex PCR; TCRdb's version includes in-frame clones alone and lacks a portion of them. The data show under 20,000 clones, 70% seen once. Sequenced input: stem cell memory CD4+ T cells from blood. These receptors were taken from a young man with type 1 diabetes. Both conserved end residues are part of each CDR3. A D gene is named only where the DNA matches it firmly. Clone size is stated in some rows and not others, as once, few, many or a class when expanded.

.	TRBV18	16	TRBJ2-3	TRBD2	TGTGCCAGCTCACCTGGGAGGGACTGGGGCCTAGATACGCAGTATTTT	CASSPGRDWGLDTQYF
.	TRBV2	14	TRBJ2-7	TRBD1	TGTGCCAGCAGTAAACAGGGGAGAGGGAACGAGCAGTACTTC	CASSKQGRGNEQYF
.	TRBV5-1	16	TRBJ2-3	TRBD1	TGCGCCAGCAGCTTGTCTACGGGACAGGGCACAGATACGCAGTATTTT	CASSLSTGQGTDTQYF
.	TRBV18	14	TRBJ2-5	.	TGTGCCAGCTCACCAGCGTCCAACCAAGAGACCCAGTACTTC	CASSPASNQETQYF
once	TRBV6-5	12	TRBJ2-7	TRBD1	TGTGCCAGCACCGACAGGGTCTCCGAGCAGTACTTC	CASTDRVSEQYF
few	TRBV12-2	16	TRBJ2-7	.	TGTGCAAGTCGCTTACCGAACCGGGACAGCTCCTACGAGCAGTACTTC	CASRLPNRDSSYEQYF
.	TRBV5-1	21	TRBJ2-3	TRBD2	TGCGCCAGCAGCTCGCCCCTTCAAACTAGCGGGGGACGCTCGGGCACAGATACGCAGTATTTT	CASSSPLQTSGGRSGTDTQYF
.	TRBV9	16	TRBJ2-2	TRBD2	TGTGCCAGCAGCGTTTTAGCGGGGGCGGGGACCGGGGAGCTGTTTTTT	CASSVLAGAGTGELFF
.	TRBV6-4	14	TRBJ2-3	TRBD2	TGTGCCAGCAGTGAGGGGGGGGGCACAGATACGCAGTATTTT	CASSEGGGTDTQYF
.	TRBV19	15	TRBJ2-3	TRBD1	TGTGCCATTGCCTGGACAGGCGGCCTCGGCGATACGCAGTATTTT	CAIAWTGGLGDTQYF
few	TRBV18	13	TRBJ1-1	TRBD1	TGTGCCAGCTCCCTGGGACAGGGTGCTGAAGCTTTCTTT	CASSLGQGAEAFF
.	TRBV5-1	13	TRBJ2-7	TRBD1	TGCGCCAGCAGACGGGACAGTTCCTACGAGCAGTACTTC	CASRRDSSYEQYF
.	TRBV4-2	19	TRBJ2-5	TRBD2	TGTGCCAGCAGCCACACAAAACCGGGACTAGCGGTACTACAAGAGACCCAGTACTTC	CASSHTKPGLAVLQETQYF
.	TRBV20-1	11	TRBJ2-3	.	TGCAGTGCTTCGGCTAGGGATACGCAGTATTTT	CSASARDTQYF
.	TRBV7-3	16	TRBJ1-1	TRBD1	TGTGCCAGCAGTAGGACAGGGGGCTTAGGGAACACTGAAGCTTTCTTT	CASSRTGGLGNTEAFF
.	TRBV7-3	18	TRBJ2-2	TRBD1	TGTGCCAGCAGCTTAACGTCCCGGACAGGGACTAACACCGGGGAGCTGTTTTTT	CASSLTSRTGTNTGELFF
few	TRBV30	14	TRBJ1-5	.	TGTGCCTGGAGCCGGACAGCGTTTAATCAGCCCCAGCATTTT	CAWSRTAFNQPQHF
.	TRBV28	14	TRBJ2-7	.	TGTGCCAGCAGTTTGTATTACACCTCCTACGAGCAGTACTTC	CASSLYYTSYEQYF
.	TRBV2	15	TRBJ1-1	.	TGTGCCAGCAGCCCGCTGGGACACCTGAACACTGAAGCTTTCTTT	CASSPLGHLNTEAFF
.	TRBV10-3	16	TRBJ1-6	.	TGTGCCATCAGTCCTCGACAGGATTTATATAATTCACCCCTCCACTTT	CAISPRQDLYNSPLHF
once	TRBV6-5	15	TRBJ2-7	TRBD2	TGTGCCAGCAATAGGGATCGCGGGGGGCTCTACGAGCAGTACTTC	CASNRDRGGLYEQYF
.	TRBV6-5	13	TRBJ1-6	TRBD1	TGTGCCAGCAGTAGGGACAGTAATTCACCCCTCCACTTT	CASSRDSNSPLHF
.	TRBV2	12	TRBJ2-5	TRBD1	TGTGCCAGCAGTGCCAGGGGGTGGCCCCAGTACTTC	CASSARGWPQYF
.	TRBV13	16	TRBJ2-5	TRBD2	TGTGCCAGCAGCCAACAGGGCGGGGGGCGGCAGGAGACCCAGTACTTC	CASSQQGGGRQETQYF
.	TRBV4-1	15	TRBJ2-5	TRBD1	TGCGCCAGCAGCCCCCCCGGGACAGCGAAAGAGACCCAGTACTTC	CASSPPGTAKETQYF
.	TRBV5-1	13	TRBJ2-5	.	TGCGCCAGCAGCGAGCCTGTCCAAGAGACCCAGTACTTC	CASSEPVQETQYF
.	TRBV10-3	14	TRBJ1-5	.	TGTGCCATCAGTGAGGGCAGGCGTAATCAGCCCCAGCATTTT	CAISEGRRNQPQHF
few	TRBV7-9	15	TRBJ2-7	.	TGTGCCAGCAGCTTCCGCGGGGGCCTTGGCTACGAGCAGTACTTC	CASSFRGGLGYEQYF
few	TRBV5-1	14	TRBJ2-3	.	TGCGCCAGTGCGCTGGGCATCGTCACAGATACGCAGTATTTT	CASALGIVTDTQYF
.	TRBV7-7	14	TRBJ1-2	.	TGTGCTAGCAGCCCCCTGGCCCCTAACTATGGCTACACCTTC	CASSPLAPNYGYTF
.	TRBV28	15	TRBJ1-5	TRBD1	TGTGCCAGCAGTTCCGGACAGGGGAGTTATCAGCCCCAGCATTTT	CASSSGQGSYQPQHF
.	TRBV6-5	14	TRBJ2-7	.	TGTGCCAGCAGGTCGGACAGAGGAACCTACGAGCAGTACTTC	CASRSDRGTYEQYF
few	TRBV5-1	16	TRBJ2-1	TRBD1	TGCGCCAGCAGCCTGACAGGGGAGGTTAGGGTCCATGAGCAGTTCTTC	CASSLTGEVRVHEQFF
.	TRBV5-4	14	TRBJ2-2	TRBD1	TGTGCCCTTGGGTGGACAGGGCTCGCCGGGGAGCTGTTTTTT	CALGWTGLAGELFF
.	TRBV7-2	14	TRBJ1-1	.	TGTGCCAGCAGCCTGGTGGAGGGAGGCACTGAAGCTTTCTTT	CASSLVEGGTEAFF
.	TRBV7-3	13	TRBJ2-7	.	TGTGCCAGCAGCCAGACGGGAACCAACGAGCAGTACTTC	CASSQTGTNEQYF
.	TRBV7-3	15	TRBJ2-1	.	TGTGCCAGCAGCTTGGAGGGATCCTCCTACAATGAGCAGTTCTTC	CASSLEGSSYNEQFF
.	TRBV28	16	TRBJ2-3	TRBD2	TGTGCCAGCAGTTTTGCGGGGGGGGGTCGACCAGATACGCAGTATTTT	CASSFAGGGRPDTQYF
.	TRBV18	16	TRBJ1-1	.	TGTGCCAGCTCACCAATCGAAGGCAGGGGATACACTGAAGCTTTCTTT	CASSPIEGRGYTEAFF
.	TRBV10-3	11	TRBJ2-7	.	TGTGCCATCAGTGACGCCTACGAGCAGTACTTC	CAISDAYEQYF
.	TRBV30	13	TRBJ1-5	.	TGTGCCTGGAGTGTGGACTCAGATCAGCCCCAGCATTTT	CAWSVDSDQPQHF
.	TRBV7-9	16	TRBJ2-7	TRBD1	TGTGCCAGCAGCCCTAGAGGTCCAGGACAGGGGGCCGAGCAGTACTTC	CASSPRGPGQGAEQYF
few	TRBV28	15	TRBJ2-5	TRBD2	TGTGCCAGCAGGACAGCGGGGGGGCGGTTGGAGACCCAGTACTTC	CASRTAGGRLETQYF
few	TRBV7-2	14	TRBJ2-3	.	TGTGCCAGCAGCGTACAAGGGGTCACAGATACGCAGTATTTT	CASSVQGVTDTQYF
.	TRBV5-1	15	TRBJ1-4	TRBD1	TGCGCCAGCAGATTCACCGGGACAGGAGATGAAAAACTGTTTTTT	CASRFTGTGDEKLFF
.	TRBV7-9	14	TRBJ2-1	.	TGTGCCAGCAGCGGTCGGGTGCTCTACAATGAGCAGTTCTTC	CASSGRVLYNEQFF
few	TRBV12-2	14	TRBJ2-4	.	TGTGCAAGTCGCTTATTTGGCAGAACGAACATTCAGTACTTC	CASRLFGRTNIQYF
.	TRBV27	13	TRBJ2-7	TRBD2	TGTGCCAGCACCGGGGCGGGAGCCTACGAGCAGTACTTC	CASTGAGAYEQYF
.	TRBV9	14	TRBJ2-7	.	TGTGCCAGCAGCGTGCAGGTGCATTCCTACGAGCAGTACTTC	CASSVQVHSYEQYF
once	TRBV7-2	16	TRBJ2-3	TRBD2	TGTGCCAGCAGCTTAGCAGAGCGGGGGGGCACAGATACGCAGTATTTT	CASSLAERGGTDTQYF
.	TRBV2	14	TRBJ2-7	TRBD1	TGTGCCAGTGAAGGGACAGGGGGCAACTACGAGCAGTACTTC	CASEGTGGNYEQYF
few	TRBV2	13	TRBJ1-2	.	TGTGCCAGCAGTCCCGACAAGTACTATGGCTACACCTTC	CASSPDKYYGYTF
.	TRBV5-1	17	TRBJ1-6	TRBD1	TGCGCCAGCAGCTTGGGACAGGGGAATCGGAATAATTCACCCCTCCACTTT	CASSLGQGNRNNSPLHF
.	TRBV5-1	15	TRBJ1-1	.	TGCGCCAGCAGCTCGCAGGGGCCCGGCGGCACTGAAGCTTTCTTT	CASSSQGPGGTEAFF
.	TRBV9	19	TRBJ2-7	.	TGTGCCAGCAGCGTTTTTTGGCGGGGGCCAAGAATACGGATGTACGAGCAGTACTTC	CASSVFWRGPRIRMYEQYF